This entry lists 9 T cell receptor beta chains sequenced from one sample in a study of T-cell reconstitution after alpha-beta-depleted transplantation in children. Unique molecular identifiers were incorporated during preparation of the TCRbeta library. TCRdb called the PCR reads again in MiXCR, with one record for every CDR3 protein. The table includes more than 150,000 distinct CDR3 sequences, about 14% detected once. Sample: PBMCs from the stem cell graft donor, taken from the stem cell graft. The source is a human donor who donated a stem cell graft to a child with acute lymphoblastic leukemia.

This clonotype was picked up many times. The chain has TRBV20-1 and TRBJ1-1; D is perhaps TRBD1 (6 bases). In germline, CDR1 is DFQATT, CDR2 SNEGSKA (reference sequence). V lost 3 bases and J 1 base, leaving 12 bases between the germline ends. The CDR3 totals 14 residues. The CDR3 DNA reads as TGCAGTGCTAGCAGGGGTGCGTGGAACACTGAAGCTTTCTTT. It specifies CSASRGAWNTEAFF.

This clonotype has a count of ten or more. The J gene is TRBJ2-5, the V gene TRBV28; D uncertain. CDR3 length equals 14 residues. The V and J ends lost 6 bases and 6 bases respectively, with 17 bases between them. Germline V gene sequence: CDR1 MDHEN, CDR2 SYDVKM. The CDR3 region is CASSSVGSGKTQYF. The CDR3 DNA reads TGTGCCAGCAGCTCCGTTGGTAGTGGAAAGACCCAGTACTTC. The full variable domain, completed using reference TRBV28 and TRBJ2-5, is DVKVTQSSRYLVKRTGEKVFLECVQDMDHENMFWYRQDPGLGLRLIYFSYDVKMKEKGDIPEGYSVSREKKERFSLILESASTNQTSMYLCASSSVGSGKTQYFGPGTRLLVL.

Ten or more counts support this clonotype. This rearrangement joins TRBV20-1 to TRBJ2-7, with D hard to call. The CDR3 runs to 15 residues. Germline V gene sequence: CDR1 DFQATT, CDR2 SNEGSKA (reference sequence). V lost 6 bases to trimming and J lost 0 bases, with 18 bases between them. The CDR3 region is CSAPPLGGSSYEQYF. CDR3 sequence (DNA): TGCAGTGCGCCCCCCTTAGGCGGTAGCTCCTACGAGCAGTACTTC.

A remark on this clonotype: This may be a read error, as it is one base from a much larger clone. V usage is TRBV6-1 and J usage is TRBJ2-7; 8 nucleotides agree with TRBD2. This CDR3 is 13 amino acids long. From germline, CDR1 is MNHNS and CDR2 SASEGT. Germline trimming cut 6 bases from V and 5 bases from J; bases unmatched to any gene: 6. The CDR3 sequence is CASSRGRSHEQYF. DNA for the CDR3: TGTGCCAGCAGCCGCGGGAGGTCCCACGAGCAGTACTTC.

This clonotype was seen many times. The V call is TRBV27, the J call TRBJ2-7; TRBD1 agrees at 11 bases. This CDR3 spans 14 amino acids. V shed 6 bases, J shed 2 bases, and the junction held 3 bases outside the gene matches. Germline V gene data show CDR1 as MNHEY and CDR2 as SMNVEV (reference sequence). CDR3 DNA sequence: TGTGCCAGCAGGTGGACAGGGGGCACCTACGAGCAGTACTTC. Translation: CASRWTGGTYEQYF.

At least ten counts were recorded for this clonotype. The CDR3 DNA sequence: TGTGCCAGCAGCAGCCGGGTCCGCACAGATACGCAGTATTTT. It yields the protein CASSSRVRTDTQYF. This chain connects TRBV21-1 to TRBJ2-3; the table's D call, TRBD1, was not checked against the DNA. TRBV21-1 is a pseudogene. The CDR3 spans 14 residues.

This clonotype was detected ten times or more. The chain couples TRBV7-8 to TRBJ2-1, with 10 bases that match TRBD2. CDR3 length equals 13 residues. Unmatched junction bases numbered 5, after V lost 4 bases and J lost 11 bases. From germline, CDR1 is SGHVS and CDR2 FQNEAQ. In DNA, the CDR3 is TGTGCCAGCAGCTCTACACTAGCGGGGCAGCAGTTCTTC. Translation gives CASSSTLAGQQFF.

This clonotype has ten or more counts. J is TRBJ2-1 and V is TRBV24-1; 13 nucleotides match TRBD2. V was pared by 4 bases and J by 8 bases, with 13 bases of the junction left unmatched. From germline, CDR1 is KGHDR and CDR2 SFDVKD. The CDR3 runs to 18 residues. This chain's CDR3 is CATSDPTWTSGSAHEQFF. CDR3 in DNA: TGTGCCACCAGTGACCCCACTTGGACTAGCGGGAGTGCCCATGAGCAGTTCTTC.

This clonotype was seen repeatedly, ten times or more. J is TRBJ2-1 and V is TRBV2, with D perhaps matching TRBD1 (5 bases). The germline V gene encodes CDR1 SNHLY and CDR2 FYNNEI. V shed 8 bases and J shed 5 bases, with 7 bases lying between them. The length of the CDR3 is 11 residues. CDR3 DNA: TGTGCCAGCCAGGGCAACAATGAGCAGTTCTTC. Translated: CASQGNNEQFF.